Listed below are T cell receptor beta chains from one sample, sequenced in a study of CD8+ T cells in alopecia areata. TCRdb keeps only in-frame clones here, not all; method: immunoSEQ multiplex PCR. The sample holds some 180,000 clones, 50% to 70% seen once. Sequencing used CD4+ T cells sorted from blood, obtained at week 0. Source of these receptors: a human donor with alopecia areata. CDR3s include the opening cysteine and the closing phenylalanine or tryptophan.

j_call v_call cdr3_aa
TRBJ1-6 TRBV30 CAWSVLGIQSPLHF
TRBJ1-5 TRBV27 CASSNGGFSNQPQHF
TRBJ2-3 TRBV29-1 CSVETRTGWVTDTQYF
TRBJ2-3 TRBV6-5 CASSNTGITDTQYF
TRBJ1-2 TRBV4-3 CASSQDQGSMGYTF
TRBJ2-7 TRBV30 CAWSNGAGEQYF
TRBJ1-5 TRBV30 CAWSADLSNQPQHF
TRBJ1-1 TRBV5-4 CASSSASRGDTEAFF
TRBJ1-2 TRBV18 CASSADGANYGYTF
TRBJ1-2 TRBV30 CAWSPKGAGNGYTF
TRBJ2-7 TRBV10-3 CAISGQEDFYEQYF
TRBJ2-7 TRBV5-4 CASSEAQGSGPAYEQYF
TRBJ2-1 TRBV29-1 CSVAGLALEWQFF
TRBJ1-5 TRBV19 CASNGGRESQPQHF
TRBJ1-1 TRBV29-1 CSTARTGTNTEAFF
TRBJ1-2 TRBV13 CASSITGAKTF
TRBJ1-6 TRBV2 CASSEGIPLHF
TRBJ2-7 TRBV7-9 CASSQGLAGYEQYF
TRBJ2-5 TRBV5-6 CASSWDRQETQYF
TRBJ1-6 TRBV25-1 CASKGSYNSPLHF
TRBJ1-2 TRBV29-1 CSANLGTVYGYTF
TRBJ2-1 TRBV7-6 CASSPAGVFGNEQFF
TRBJ2-6 TRBV28 CASSLIPGANVLTF
TRBJ2-7 TRBV5-1 CASSLSHSYEQYF
TRBJ1-2 TRBV30 CAWSDPGYYGYTF
TRBJ2-3 TRBV18 CASSPGVDTDTQYF